What follows describes a single T cell receptor (beta chain). Other DNA sequences in this specimen translate into the identical CDR3. CDR3 size: 14 residues. V was trimmed by 0 bases and J by 4 bases, leaving 9 bases between them. Looked up from germline, CDR1 is MNHNS and CDR2 is SASEGT. This table comes from immunoSEQ multiplex PCR, and its TCRdb copy is limited to in-frame clones, with some not included. Of around 150,000 clones in the sample, approximately 86% were seen once. This sample is part of a study of control samples from healthy donors and cancer patients. The origin of this receptor is a man in his late teens or twenties in good health. The rearrangement links TRBV6-1 to TRBJ1-2; a possible D gene is TRBD1 (5 bases). The material sequenced was blood. CDR3 sequence: CASSEARGVYGYTF. The DNA of the CDR3 is TGTGCCAGCAGTGAAGCAAGAGGGGTCTATGGCTACACCTTC.